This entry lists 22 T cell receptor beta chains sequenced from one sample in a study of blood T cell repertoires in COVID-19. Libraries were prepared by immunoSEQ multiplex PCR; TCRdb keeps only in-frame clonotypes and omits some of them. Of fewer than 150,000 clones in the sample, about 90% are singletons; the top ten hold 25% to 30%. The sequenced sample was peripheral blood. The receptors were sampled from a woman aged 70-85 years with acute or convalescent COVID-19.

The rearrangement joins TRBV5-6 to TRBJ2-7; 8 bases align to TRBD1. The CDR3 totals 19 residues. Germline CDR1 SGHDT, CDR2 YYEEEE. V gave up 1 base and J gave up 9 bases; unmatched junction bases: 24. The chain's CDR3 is CASSLRPLGPGQELRGQYF. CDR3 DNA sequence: TGTGCCAGCAGCTTGCGCCCTTTGGGACCGGGACAGGAATTACGCGGGCAGTACTTC.

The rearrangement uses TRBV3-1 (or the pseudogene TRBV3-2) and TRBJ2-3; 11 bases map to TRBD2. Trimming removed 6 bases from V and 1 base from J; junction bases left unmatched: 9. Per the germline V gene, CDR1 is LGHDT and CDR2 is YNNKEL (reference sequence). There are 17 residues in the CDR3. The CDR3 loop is CASSHGRGLAGTDTQYF. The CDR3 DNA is TGTGCCAGCAGTCACGGGCGGGGACTAGCGGGCACAGATACGCAGTATTTT.

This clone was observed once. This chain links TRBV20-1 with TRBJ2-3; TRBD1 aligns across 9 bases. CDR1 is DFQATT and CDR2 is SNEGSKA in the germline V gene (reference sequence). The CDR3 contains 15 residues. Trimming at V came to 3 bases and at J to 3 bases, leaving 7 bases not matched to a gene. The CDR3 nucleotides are TGCAGTGCTAGTGGCGGGACAGGGAAAACAGATACGCAGTATTTT. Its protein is CSASGGTGKTDTQYF.

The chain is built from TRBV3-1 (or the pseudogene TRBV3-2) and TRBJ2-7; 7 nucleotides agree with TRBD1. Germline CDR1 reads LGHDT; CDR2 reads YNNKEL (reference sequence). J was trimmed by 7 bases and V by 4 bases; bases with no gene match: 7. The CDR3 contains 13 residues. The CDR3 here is CASSLTGAGEQYF. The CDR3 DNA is TGTGCCAGCAGCCTAACAGGGGCCGGGGAGCAGTACTTC.

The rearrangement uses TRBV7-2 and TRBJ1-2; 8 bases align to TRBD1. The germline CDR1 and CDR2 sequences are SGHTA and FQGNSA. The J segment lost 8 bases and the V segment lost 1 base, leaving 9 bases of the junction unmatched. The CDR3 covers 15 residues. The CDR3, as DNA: TGTGCCAGCAGCTTAGAAAGTCAGGGGGCCTTGGGCTACACCTTC. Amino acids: CASSLESQGALGYTF.

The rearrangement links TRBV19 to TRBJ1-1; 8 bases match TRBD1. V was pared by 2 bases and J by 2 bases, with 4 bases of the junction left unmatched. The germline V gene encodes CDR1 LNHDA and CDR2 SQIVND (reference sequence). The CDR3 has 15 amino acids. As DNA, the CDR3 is TGTGCCAGTAGTATACCGGCAGGGGGCAACACTGAAGCTTTCTTT. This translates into CASSIPAGGNTEAFF.

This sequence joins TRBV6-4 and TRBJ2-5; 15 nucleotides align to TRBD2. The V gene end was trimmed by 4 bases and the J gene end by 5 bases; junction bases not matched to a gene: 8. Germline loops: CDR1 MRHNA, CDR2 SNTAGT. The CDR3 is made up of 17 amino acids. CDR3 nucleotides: TGTGCCAGCAGTGTCTGGACTAGCGGGGGGGCCGGGGAGACCCAGTACTTC. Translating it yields CASSVWTSGGAGETQYF.

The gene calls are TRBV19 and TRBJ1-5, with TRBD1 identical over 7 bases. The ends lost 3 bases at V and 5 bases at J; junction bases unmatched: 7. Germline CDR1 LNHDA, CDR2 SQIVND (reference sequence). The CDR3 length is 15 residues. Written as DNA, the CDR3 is TGTGCCAGTAGTATGGGGACAGACCAAGATCAGCCCCAGCATTTT. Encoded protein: CASSMGTDQDQPQHF.

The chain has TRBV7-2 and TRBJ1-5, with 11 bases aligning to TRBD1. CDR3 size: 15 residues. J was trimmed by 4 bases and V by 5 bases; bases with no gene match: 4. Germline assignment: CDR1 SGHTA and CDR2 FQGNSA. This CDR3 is CASSRTGGRNQPQHF. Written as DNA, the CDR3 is TGTGCCAGCAGCCGGACAGGGGGCAGGAATCAGCCCCAGCATTTT.

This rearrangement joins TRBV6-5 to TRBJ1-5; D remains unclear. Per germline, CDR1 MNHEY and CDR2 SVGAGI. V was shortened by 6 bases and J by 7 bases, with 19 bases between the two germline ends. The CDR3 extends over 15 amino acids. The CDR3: CASSEVGGREQPQHF. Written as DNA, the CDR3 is TGTGCCAGCAGCGAGGTTGGAGGGCGGGAACAGCCCCAGCATTTT.

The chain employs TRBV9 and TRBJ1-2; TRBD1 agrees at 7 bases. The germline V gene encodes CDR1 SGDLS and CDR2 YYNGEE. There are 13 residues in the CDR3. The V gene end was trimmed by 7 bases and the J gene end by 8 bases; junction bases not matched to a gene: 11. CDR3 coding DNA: TGTGCCAGCGGACAGGCAGGGGTATGGGGCTACACCTTC. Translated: CASGQAGVWGYTF.

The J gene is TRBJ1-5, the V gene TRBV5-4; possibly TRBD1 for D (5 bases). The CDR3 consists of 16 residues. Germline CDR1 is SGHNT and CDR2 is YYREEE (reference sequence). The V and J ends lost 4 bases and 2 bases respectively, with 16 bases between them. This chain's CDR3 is CASSADGTFGNQPQHF. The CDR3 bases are TGTGCCAGCAGCGCGGACGGGACTTTCGGCAATCAGCCCCAGCATTTT. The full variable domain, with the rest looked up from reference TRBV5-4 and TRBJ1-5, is ETGVTQSPTHLIKTRGQQVTLRCSSQSGHNTVSWYQQALGQGPQFIFQYYREEENGRGNFPPRFSGLQFPNYSSELNVNALELDDSALYLCASSADGTFGNQPQHFGDGTRLSIL.

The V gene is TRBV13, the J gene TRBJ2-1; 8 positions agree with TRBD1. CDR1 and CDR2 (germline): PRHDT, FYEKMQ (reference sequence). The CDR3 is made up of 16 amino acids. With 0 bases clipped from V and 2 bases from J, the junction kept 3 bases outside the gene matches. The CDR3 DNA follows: TGTGCCAGCAGCTTAGGCCCGGGACAGGCCTACAATGAGCAGTTCTTC. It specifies CASSLGPGQAYNEQFF.

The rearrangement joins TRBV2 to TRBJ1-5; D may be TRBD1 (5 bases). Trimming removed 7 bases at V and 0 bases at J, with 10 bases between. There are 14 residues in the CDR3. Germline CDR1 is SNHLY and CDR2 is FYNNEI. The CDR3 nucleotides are TGTGCCAGCAATATCAGGGCTAGCAATCAGCCCCAGCATTTT. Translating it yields CASNIRASNQPQHF.

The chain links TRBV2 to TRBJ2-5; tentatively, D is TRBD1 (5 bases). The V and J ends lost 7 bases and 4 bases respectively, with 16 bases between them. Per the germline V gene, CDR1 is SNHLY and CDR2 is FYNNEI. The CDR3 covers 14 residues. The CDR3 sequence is CASTSPGILETQYF. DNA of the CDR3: TGTGCCAGCACCTCCCCAGGGATTCTAGAGACCCAGTACTTC.

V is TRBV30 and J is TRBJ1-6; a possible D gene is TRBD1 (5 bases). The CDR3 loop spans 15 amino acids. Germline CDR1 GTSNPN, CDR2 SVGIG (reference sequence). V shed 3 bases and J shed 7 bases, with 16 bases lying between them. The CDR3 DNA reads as TGTGCCTGGAGGATAAATGGGGCAGGCAATTCACCCCTCCACTTT. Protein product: CAWRINGAGNSPLHF.

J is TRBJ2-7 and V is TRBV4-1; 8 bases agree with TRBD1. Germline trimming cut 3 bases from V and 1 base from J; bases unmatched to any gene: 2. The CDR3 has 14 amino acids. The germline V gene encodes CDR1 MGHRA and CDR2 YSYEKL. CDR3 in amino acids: CASSHGQGSYEQYF. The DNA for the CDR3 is TGCGCCAGCAGCCACGGACAGGGATCCTACGAGCAGTACTTC.

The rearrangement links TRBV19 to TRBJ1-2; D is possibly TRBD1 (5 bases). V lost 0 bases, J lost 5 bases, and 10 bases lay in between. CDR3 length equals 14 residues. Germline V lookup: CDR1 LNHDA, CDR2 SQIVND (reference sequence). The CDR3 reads CASSIDPTVYGYTF. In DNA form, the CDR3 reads TGTGCCAGTAGTATAGATCCGACAGTATATGGCTACACCTTC. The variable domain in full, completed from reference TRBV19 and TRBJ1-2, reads DGGITQSPKYLFRKEGQNVTLSCEQNLNHDAMYWYRQDPGQGLRLIYYSQIVNDFQKGDIAEGYSVSREKKESFPLTVTSAQKNPTAFYLCASSIDPTVYGYTFGSGTRLTVV.

CDR3 DNA: TGTGCCAGCAGCTTGCAGGGTAGTACTGAAGCTTTCTTT. Encoded protein: CASSLQGSTEAFF. The chain combines TRBV5-5 with TRBJ1-1; maybe TRBD1 (5 bases). The V end was cut by 1 base, the J end by 5 bases, with 9 bases between. This CDR3 contains 13 residues. Germline CDR1 SGHKS, CDR2 YYEKEE (reference sequence).

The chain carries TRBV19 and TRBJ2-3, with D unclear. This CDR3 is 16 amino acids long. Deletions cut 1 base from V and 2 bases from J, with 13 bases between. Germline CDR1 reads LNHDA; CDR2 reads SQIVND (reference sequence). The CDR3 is CASSIVGPPNTDTQYF. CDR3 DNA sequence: TGTGCCAGTAGTATAGTTGGGCCCCCCAACACAGATACGCAGTATTTT.

The CDR3 here is CASSLHTGAHSNQPQHF. In DNA, the CDR3 is TGTGCCAGCAGCCTACACACAGGGGCCCATAGCAATCAGCCCCAGCATTTT. This chain links TRBV7-8 with TRBJ1-5, with 7 nucleotides matching TRBD1. CDR1 is SGHVS and CDR2 is FQNEAQ in the germline V gene. Germline trimming cut 5 bases from V and 0 bases from J; bases unmatched to any gene: 10. The CDR3 spans 17 residues.

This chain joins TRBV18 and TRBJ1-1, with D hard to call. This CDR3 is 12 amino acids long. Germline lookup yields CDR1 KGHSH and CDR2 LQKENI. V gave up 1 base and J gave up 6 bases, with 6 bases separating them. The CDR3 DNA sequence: TGTGCCAGCTCACCACAGCGGTCTGAAGCTTTCTTT. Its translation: CASSPQRSEAFF.